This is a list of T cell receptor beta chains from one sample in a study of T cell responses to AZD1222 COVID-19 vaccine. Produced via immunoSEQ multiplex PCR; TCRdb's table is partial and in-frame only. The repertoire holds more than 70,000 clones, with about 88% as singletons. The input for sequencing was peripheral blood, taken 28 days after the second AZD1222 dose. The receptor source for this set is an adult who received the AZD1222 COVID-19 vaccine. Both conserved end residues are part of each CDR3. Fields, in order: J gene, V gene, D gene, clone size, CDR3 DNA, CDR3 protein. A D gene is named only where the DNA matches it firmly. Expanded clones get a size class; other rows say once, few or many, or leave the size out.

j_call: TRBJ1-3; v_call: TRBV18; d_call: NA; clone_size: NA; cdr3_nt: TGTGCCAGCTCACCCGCCGGGACAACCGGAAACACCATATATTTT; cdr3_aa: CASSPAGTTGNTIYF
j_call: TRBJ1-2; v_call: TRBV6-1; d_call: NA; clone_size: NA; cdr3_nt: TGTGCCAGCAGGACTACTACGCTGGGGCGGGGCTACACCTTC; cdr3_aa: CASRTTTLGRGYTF
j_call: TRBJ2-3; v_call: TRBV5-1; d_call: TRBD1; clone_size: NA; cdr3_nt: TGCGCCAGCAGACCGGGACAGGGCACAGATACGCAGTATTTT; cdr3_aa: CASRPGQGTDTQYF
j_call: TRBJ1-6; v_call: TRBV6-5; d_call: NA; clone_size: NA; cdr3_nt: TGTGCCAGCAGTTACTCGACACAGGCTAATAATTCACCCCTCCACTTT; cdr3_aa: CASSYSTQANNSPLHF
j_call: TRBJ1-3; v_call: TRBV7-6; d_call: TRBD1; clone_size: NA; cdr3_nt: TGTGCCAGCAGCTTCAGGACAGGGCACTCTGGAAACACCATATATTTT; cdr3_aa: CASSFRTGHSGNTIYF
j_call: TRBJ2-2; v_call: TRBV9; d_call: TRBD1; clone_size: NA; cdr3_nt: TGTGCCAGCAGCGTAGCTGAACAGGGGGCGAACACCGGGGAGCTGTTTTTT; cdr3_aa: CASSVAEQGANTGELFF
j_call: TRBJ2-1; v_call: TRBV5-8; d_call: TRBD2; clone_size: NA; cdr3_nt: TGTGCCAGCAGCCTAACAGGACTAGCCTCAAATGAGCAGTTCTTC; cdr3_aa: CASSLTGLASNEQFF
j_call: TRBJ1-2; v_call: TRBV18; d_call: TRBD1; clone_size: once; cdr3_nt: TGTGCCAGCTCACCACCCGGGACAGGGGTTCGTGGCTACACCTTC; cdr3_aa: CASSPPGTGVRGYTF
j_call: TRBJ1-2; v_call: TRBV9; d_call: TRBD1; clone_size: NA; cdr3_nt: TGTGCCAGCAGCGAGGGGACAGGGGGCGTCTATGGCTACACCTTC; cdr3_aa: CASSEGTGGVYGYTF
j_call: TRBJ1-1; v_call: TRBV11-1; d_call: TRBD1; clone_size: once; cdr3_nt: TGTGCCAGCAGCTATGGGACAGGGAGTACTGAAGCTTTCTTT; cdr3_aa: CASSYGTGSTEAFF
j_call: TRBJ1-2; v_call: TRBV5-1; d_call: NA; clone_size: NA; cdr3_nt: TGCGCCAGCAGCTCCTACGAGACAAGTAGCAACTATGGCTACACCTTC; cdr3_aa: CASSSYETSSNYGYTF
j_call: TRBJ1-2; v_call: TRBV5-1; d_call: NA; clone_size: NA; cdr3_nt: TGCGCCAGCAGGACAGGACCGTCTTCCTATGGCTACACCTTC; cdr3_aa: CASRTGPSSYGYTF
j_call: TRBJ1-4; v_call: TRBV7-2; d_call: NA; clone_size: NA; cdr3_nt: TGTGCCAGCAGCCCCGCGTCAGGGCAACCCAATGAAAAACTGTTTTTT; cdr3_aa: CASSPASGQPNEKLFF
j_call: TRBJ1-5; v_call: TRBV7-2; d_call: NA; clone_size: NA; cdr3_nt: TGTGCCAGCAGCTTCCAGGGCAACAGCAATCAGCCCCAGCATTTT; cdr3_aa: CASSFQGNSNQPQHF
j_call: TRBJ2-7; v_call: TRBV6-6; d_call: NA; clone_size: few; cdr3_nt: TGTGCCAGCAGAATGACGGGACAGACTAGTGAGCAGTACTTC; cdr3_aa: CASRMTGQTSEQYF
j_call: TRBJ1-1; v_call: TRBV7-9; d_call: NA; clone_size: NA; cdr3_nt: TGTGCCAGCAGCTTAATTTCATCGGAAAGGGTTGCATTCTTT; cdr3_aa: CASSLISSERVAFF
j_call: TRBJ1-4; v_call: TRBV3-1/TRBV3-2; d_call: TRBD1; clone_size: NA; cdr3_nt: TGTGCCAGCAGCCTAGGGACAGACTATAATGAAAAACTGTTTTTT; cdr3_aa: CASSLGTDYNEKLFF
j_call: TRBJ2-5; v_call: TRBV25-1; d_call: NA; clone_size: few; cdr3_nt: TGTGCCAGCAGCCGACATGGCGGGGAGACCCAGTACTTC; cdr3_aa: CASSRHGGETQYF
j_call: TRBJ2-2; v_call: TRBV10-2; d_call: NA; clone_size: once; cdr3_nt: TGCGCCAGCTCTATGACGGGGGAGCTGTTTTTT; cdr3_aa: CASSMTGELFF
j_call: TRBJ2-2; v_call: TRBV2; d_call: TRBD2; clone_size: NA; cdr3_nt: TGTGCCAGCAGTGAATTGCGGGGGGCGAACACCGGGGAGCTGTTTTTT; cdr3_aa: CASSELRGANTGELFF
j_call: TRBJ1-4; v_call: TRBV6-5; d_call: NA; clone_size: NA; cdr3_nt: TGTGCCAGCAGTTACACTGTTAATGAAAAACTGTTTTTT; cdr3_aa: CASSYTVNEKLFF
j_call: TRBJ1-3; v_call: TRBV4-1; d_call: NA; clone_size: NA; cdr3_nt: TGCGCCAGCAGCGCGGGACATTCTGGAAACACCATATATTTT; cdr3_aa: CASSAGHSGNTIYF
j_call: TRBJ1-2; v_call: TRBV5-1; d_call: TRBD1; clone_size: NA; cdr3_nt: TGCGCCAGCAGCTCGGGGACAGCGCACTTCTATGGCTACACCTTC; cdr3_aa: CASSSGTAHFYGYTF
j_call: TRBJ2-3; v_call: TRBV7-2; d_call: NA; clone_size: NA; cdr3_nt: TGTGCCAGCAGCTTAGGCGGCGCGGGGCCAGGGGATACGCAGTATTTT; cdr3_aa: CASSLGGAGPGDTQYF
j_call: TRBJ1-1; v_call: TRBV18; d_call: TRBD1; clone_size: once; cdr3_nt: TGTGCCAGCTCACCACGGGACAGGGCTGAAGCTTTCTTT; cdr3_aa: CASSPRDRAEAFF
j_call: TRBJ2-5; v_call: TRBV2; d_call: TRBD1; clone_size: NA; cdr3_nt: TGTGCCAGCAGTGATCGGGGGACAGGGGAAAAAGAGACCCAGTACTTC; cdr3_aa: CASSDRGTGEKETQYF
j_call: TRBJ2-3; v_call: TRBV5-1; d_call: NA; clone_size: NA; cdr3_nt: TGCGCCAGCAGCTTGTCGAGCGGGTATAGCACAGATACGCAGTATTTT; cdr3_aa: CASSLSSGYSTDTQYF
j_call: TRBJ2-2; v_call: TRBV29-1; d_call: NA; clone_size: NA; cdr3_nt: TGCAGCGTTAGTTGGGGGCCGGGCACCGGGGAGCTGTTTTTT; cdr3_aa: CSVSWGPGTGELFF